Here is one T cell receptor beta chain with its context. This record comes from a study of T-cell reconstitution after alpha-beta-depleted transplantation in children. This CDR3 contains 19 residues. Germline V gene sequence: CDR1 SQVTM, CDR2 ANQGSEA. Researchers prepared the TCRbeta library using unique molecular identifiers, the study reports. TCRdb ran MiXCR on the PCR reads and lists one entry per CDR3 protein. The table has fewer than 700,000 distinct CDR3 sequences, 10% to 15% seen once. The source of this sequence is a male patient younger than 18 who had a stem cell transplant for acute myeloid leukemia, so the T cells may come from the graft donor. This rearrangement joins TRBV29-1 to TRBJ2-1; 8 nucleotides align to TRBD1. The sequenced sample was PBMCs, mostly from graft donor cells, obtained 360 days after TCRalphabeta/CD19-depleted stem cell transplant. The chain's CDR3 is CTHRGTGTSATSGNNEQFF. CDR3 DNA sequence: TGCACCCATCGGGGGACAGGTACTTCGGCGACCTCAGGGAACAATGAGCAGTTCTTC.